This T cell receptor (beta chain) was profiled in a study of T cells after yellow fever vaccination. Germline-derived CDR1 and CDR2 are DFQATT and SNEGSKA (reference sequence). The V end was cut by 0 bases, the J end by 7 bases, with 9 bases between. This CDR3 is built from 12 residues. Details on this clonotype: The antigen remains unidentified.

MiXCR was run by TCRdb on the 5' RACE reads, yielding one entry per CDR3 protein. The sample carries 500,000 to 650,000 distinct CDR3 sequences, about 13% recorded once. Study results and caveats: Among all clonotypes, a small share was observed in both CD4 and CD8 compartments. The study re-detected most primary-vaccination clones after the booster (nearly 97% CD4, roughly 88% CD8). Any FACS-sorted repertoire could hold abundant clonotypes that contaminate it from the bulk population.

The sequence was obtained from a man aged 30-40 years who received the YFV17D yellow fever vaccine. The sample was PBMCs, taken on the day of the yellow fever booster vaccination. The chain joins TRBV20-1 to TRBJ2-5; D ambiguous. In DNA, the CDR3 is TGCAGTGCTAGAGAGGTCCCTGGGACCCAGTACTTC. The encoded protein is CSAREVPGTQYF.